The T cell receptor beta chain described here comes from a study of T cell responses to AZD1222 COVID-19 vaccine. Study overall: Doses given second, at about 4 or about 12 weeks, were pooled.

Looked up from germline, CDR1 is GTSNPN and CDR2 is SVGIG (reference sequence). The CDR3 runs 14 residues. Losses at the gene ends were 4 bases for V and 0 bases for J; bases not matched to a gene: 4. With regard to this clone: The antigen is undetermined.

Clones were read by immunoSEQ multiplex PCR, and TCRdb kept only the in-frame ones, dropping some. Of over 50,000 clones detected, 65% to 85% appear once; the ten largest clones hold over 25%. Study outcomes and limitations: Repertoires in all cases were sampled only once the peak T cell response had passed. Clonal diversity was possibly underestimated, and white British individuals and females predominated among donors.

This sequence originates from an adult in good health. Material: peripheral blood, obtained on day 0 of AZD1222 vaccination. The rearrangement links TRBV30 to TRBJ1-1; TRBD1 matches 8 bases. Here the CDR3 DNA reads TGTGCCTGGAATTTGGGACAGGTGAACACTGAAGCTTTCTTT. Translation gives CAWNLGQVNTEAFF.